The sequence of this TCR beta chain was determined in a study of T-cell memory formation after mild COVID-19. Study-wide context: The study found TCR clusters largely donor specific.

Ten or more counts support this clonotype. Its specificity is not known. 5'RACE, which relied on constant-segment primers, yielded TCR alpha and TCR beta cDNA libraries carrying sample barcodes and UMIs. TCRdb re-called the 5' RACE reads through MiXCR, storing one row per CDR3 protein. The data contain 450,000 or so distinct CDR3 sequences, around a quarter of them singletons. Looked up from germline, CDR1 is SNHLY and CDR2 is FYNNEI. The CDR3 contains 13 residues. Deletions cut 7 bases from V and 3 bases from J, with 11 bases between. Findings and caveats of the study: Contracting clones from day 15 to 85 showed balanced CD4/CD8; later expanders favored CD4+.

The chain links TRBV2 to TRBJ2-3; D is possibly TRBD2 (5 bases). The sequencing input was PBMCs or a T cell subset sorted from them (not recorded which). This clonotype was sampled from an adult woman who had mild COVID-19 (a few samples of this study predate the infection). Cell type and time point are not known. The CDR3 coding sequence is TGTGCCAGCAAGTTACTAGGGACAGATACGCAGTATTTT. This sequence encodes CASKLLGTDTQYF.